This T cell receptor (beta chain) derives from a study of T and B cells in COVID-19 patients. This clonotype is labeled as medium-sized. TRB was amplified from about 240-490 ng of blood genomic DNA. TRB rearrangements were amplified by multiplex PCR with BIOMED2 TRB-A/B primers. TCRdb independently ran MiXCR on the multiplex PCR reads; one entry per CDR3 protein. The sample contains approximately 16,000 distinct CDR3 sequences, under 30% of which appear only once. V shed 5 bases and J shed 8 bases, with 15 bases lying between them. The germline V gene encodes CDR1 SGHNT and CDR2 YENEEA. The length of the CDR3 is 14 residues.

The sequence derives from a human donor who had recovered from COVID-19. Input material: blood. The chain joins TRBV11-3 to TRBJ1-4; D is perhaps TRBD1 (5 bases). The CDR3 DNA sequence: TGTGCCAGCAGCCAGAATCAGGGTATCGAAAAACTGTTTTTT. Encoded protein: CASSQNQGIEKLFF.